These 18 T cell receptor beta chains came from one sample sequenced in a study of siplizumab effects on memory and regulatory T cells. Sequencing used immunoSEQ multiplex PCR; TCRdb keeps in-frame clones, though not all of them. The sample contains some 100,000 clones, roughly nine tenths of which appear only once. Specimen: Tregs sorted from blood. The receptor source for this set is a human donor in good health.

This chain connects TRBV27 to TRBJ2-5; no reliable D call. V lost 3 bases and J lost 4, with 15 bases in between. The CDR3 is 15 residues long. Germline V gene data show CDR1 as MNHEY and CDR2 as SMNVEV (reference sequence). CDR3 in DNA: TGTGCCAGCAGTTTTTACTCTCTGGGCCGAGAGACCCAGTACTTC. Translated: CASSFYSLGRETQYF.

The rearrangement links TRBV7-3 to TRBJ1-1; 9 bases map to TRBD1. Looked up from germline, CDR1 is SGHTA and CDR2 is FQGTGA. The V gene end was trimmed by 5 bases and the J gene end by 7 bases; junction bases not matched to a gene: 5. The CDR3 runs to 13 residues. The CDR3 region has the DNA TGTGCCAGCAGCGCAGGACAGGGGATTGAAGCTTTCTTT. Protein: CASSAGQGIEAFF. The full variable domain, its missing parts supplied by reference TRBV7-3 and TRBJ1-1, is GAGVSQTPSNKVTEKGKYVELRCDPISGHTALYWYRQSLGQGPEFLIYFQGTGAADDSGLPNDRFFAVRPEGSVSTLKIQRTERGDSAVYLCASSAGQGIEAFFGQGTRLTVV.

The chain has TRBV28 and TRBJ2-7; D is tentatively TRBD1 or TRBD2 (5 bases each). Germline V gives CDR1 MDHEN, CDR2 SYDVKM. The CDR3 is 15 amino acids. Trimming shortened V by 7 bases and J by 0 bases, and 16 bases separated the two germline ends. In nucleotides, the CDR3 is TGTGCCAGCAAAATTCCGGGACGGTCCTCCTACGAGCAGTACTTC. Protein sequence: CASKIPGRSSYEQYF.

The V gene is TRBV10-3, the J gene TRBJ2-7; D not resolved. From germline, CDR1 is ENHRY and CDR2 SYGVKD. The CDR3 has 14 residues. Trimming shortened V by 3 bases and J by 2 bases, and 11 bases separated the two germline ends. CDR3 DNA sequence: TGTGCCATCAGTGATATAAGTTTAACCTACGAGCAGTACTTC. Translated, it gives CAISDISLTYEQYF.

The genes are TRBV2 and TRBJ1-3; no definite D call. Trimming shortened V by 6 bases and J by 8 bases, and 11 bases separated the two germline ends. This CDR3 region has 12 residues. The germline gives CDR1 SNHLY, CDR2 FYNNEI. CDR3 protein: CASRGSRDTIYF. The CDR3 DNA reads as TGTGCCAGCAGGGGGTCCCGGGACACCATATATTTT.

This chain links TRBV10-2 with TRBJ2-7; a possible D gene is TRBD2 (6 bases). CDR1 and CDR2 from the germline V gene are WSHSY and SAAADI. V lost 4 bases and J 3 bases, leaving 13 bases between the germline ends. The CDR3 consists of 14 residues. The DNA of the CDR3 is TGCGCCAGCAGTGCGGGACTTACCCTCTACGAGCAGTACTTC. This codes for CASSAGLTLYEQYF.

This chain connects TRBV2 to TRBJ2-3; 8 bases fit TRBD2. Germline V gene sequence: CDR1 SNHLY, CDR2 FYNNEI. The CDR3 loop spans 17 amino acids. V was pared by 6 bases and J by 3 bases, with 14 bases of the junction left unmatched. The CDR3 DNA reads TGTGCCAGCAGGGCCCGAAGGGCGGGAGGTGGGACAGATACGCAGTATTTT. It is translated as CASRARRAGGGTDTQYF.

This clone is a singleton in its sample. The rearrangement uses TRBV5-1 and TRBJ2-6; 7 bases align to TRBD2. V shed 1 base and J 2 bases; nucleotides not matched to a gene: 9. Germline assignment: CDR1 SGHRS and CDR2 YFSETQ. The CDR3 consists of 18 residues. The CDR3 region has the DNA TGCGCCAGCAGCTTGATGGGAGGGCAAGTAACTGGGGCCAACGTCCTGACTTTC. This encodes CASSLMGGQVTGANVLTF. The full variable domain, its missing parts supplied by reference TRBV5-1 and TRBJ2-6, is KAGVTQTPRYLIKTRGQQVTLSCSPISGHRSVSWYQQTPGQGLQFLFEYFSETQRNKGNFPGRFSGRQFSNSRSEMNVSTLELGDSALYLCASSLMGGQVTGANVLTFGAGSRLTVL.

The chain combines TRBV28 with TRBJ1-2, with D uncertain. Per germline, CDR1 MDHEN and CDR2 SYDVKM. Deletions cut 2 bases from V and 3 bases from J, with 7 bases between. The length of the CDR3 is 13 residues. CDR3 amino acids: CASSLPGDYGYTF. The CDR3 DNA reads as TGTGCCAGCAGTTTACCCGGTGACTATGGCTACACCTTC.

The chain uses TRBV4-1 and TRBJ2-3; D could derive from TRBD1 or TRBD2 (6 bases each). V was trimmed by 11 bases and J by 1 base, leaving 13 bases between them. Looked up from germline, CDR1 is MGHRA and CDR2 is YSYEKL. This CDR3 region has 13 residues. The CDR3 spells CAGGPGGTDTQYF. The CDR3 bases are TGCGCCGGGGGGCCCGGGGGCACAGATACGCAGTATTTT.

The CDR3 sequence: CASSTGQNNQPQHF. The CDR3 coding sequence is TGTGCCAGTAGTACAGGACAGAACAATCAGCCCCAGCATTTT. V and J are TRBV19 and TRBJ1-5; possible D gene TRBD1, 6 bases. This CDR3 region has 14 residues. In germline, CDR1 is LNHDA, CDR2 SQIVND (reference sequence). V gave up 4 bases and J gave up 3 bases, with 10 bases separating them. Based on the CDR3 plus reference TRBV19 and TRBJ1-5, the full variable domain is DGGITQSPKYLFRKEGQNVTLSCEQNLNHDAMYWYRQDPGQGLRLIYYSQIVNDFQKGDIAEGYSVSREKKESFPLTVTSAQKNPTAFYLCASSTGQNNQPQHFGDGTRLSIL.

As concerns this clone: An end of the junction differs from the germline gene, which may be a read error. The gene calls are TRBV10-3 and TRBJ2-5, with TRBD1 matching 9 bases. CDR1 is ENHRY, CDR2 SYGVKD, per germline. The CDR3 is 13 amino acids. In DNA, the CDR3 is TGTGTCATCAGCGGGGACAGGGTAGAGACCCAGTACTTC. It translates to CVISGDRVETQYF.

This chain links TRBV19 with TRBJ2-5; 7 bases map to TRBD2. Germline CDR1 reads LNHDA; CDR2 reads SQIVND (reference sequence). V trimming: 6 bases; J trimming: 2 bases; junction bases outside the gene matches: 12. This CDR3 spans 16 amino acids. The CDR3 DNA reads TGTGCCAGTAGCCTACGGGCGGGACTATTTCAAGAGACCCAGTACTTC. This gives the protein CASSLRAGLFQETQYF.

This chain connects TRBV28 to TRBJ1-2, with 8 positions matching TRBD1. The CDR3 is 14 amino acids. The germline V gene has CDR1 MDHEN and CDR2 SYDVKM. V shed 6 bases, J shed 4 bases, and the junction held 7 bases outside the gene matches. The CDR3 sequence is CASSLVGTGYGYTF. CDR3 DNA sequence: TGTGCCAGCAGCCTAGTGGGGACAGGCTATGGCTACACCTTC.

The rearrangement links TRBV2 to TRBJ2-3; D not resolved. The CDR3 loop spans 10 amino acids. Germline CDR1 reads SNHLY; CDR2 reads FYNNEI. The V end lost 3 bases, the J end lost 14 bases, and 9 bases lay between the germline ends. The CDR3 nucleotides are TGTGCCAGCAGTGACGACGGGCCGTATTTT. Translated: CASSDDGPYF.

The genes are TRBV5-1 and TRBJ2-3; D unclear. The CDR3 contains 15 residues. CDR1 is SGHRS and CDR2 is YFSETQ in the germline V gene. With 0 bases removed from V and 1 base from J, the gap between germline ends came to 9 bases. The CDR3 here is CASSLGAHRTDTQYF. The CDR3 nucleotides are TGCGCCAGCAGCTTGGGAGCGCATCGCACAGATACGCAGTATTTT.

The chain is built from TRBV6-4 and TRBJ1-1; 7 nucleotides match TRBD1. This CDR3 has 13 amino acids. J gave up 1 base and V 5 bases, and 1 base lay outside the gene matches. Germline V gene sequence: CDR1 MRHNA, CDR2 SNTAGT. The CDR3 reads CASSRDRNTEAFF. Written as DNA, the CDR3 is TGTGCCAGCAGTAGGGACAGGAACACTGAAGCTTTCTTT.

The chain links TRBV10-3 to TRBJ2-7; 8 nucleotides agree with TRBD2. Germline V gene lookup returns CDR1 ENHRY and CDR2 SYGVKD. This CDR3 region has 14 residues. V was clipped by 6 bases and J by 4 bases; unmatched bases: 8. CDR3 loop: CAISATSGIYEQYF. The CDR3 region has the DNA TGTGCCATCAGCGCCACTAGCGGTATTTACGAGCAGTACTTC.